The T cell receptor beta chain under discussion was sequenced for a study of cytotoxic CD8 clonotypes in ibrutinib-treated CLL. Study information: Patients attained some 25 partial and 2 complete responses; at median around 5.5 years, approximately 15 remained remitted while approximately twelve progressed.

TCRdb's table, derived via immunoSEQ multiplex PCR, lists solely in-frame clones and lacks some. In the table there are about 57,000 clones, 55% to 65% of which are singletons. The CDR3 has 13 amino acids. This material consisted of PBMCs, taken after 24 months of ibrutinib treatment. The rearrangement joins TRBV21-1 to TRBJ2-3; the table's D call, TRBD2, has no DNA check behind it. TRBV21-1 is an annotated pseudogene. The sequence came from a human donor with chronic lymphocytic leukemia. CDR3 sequence reads: CASSSAGTDTQYF. CDR3 DNA sequence: TGTGCCAGCAGCTCGGCGGGCACAGATACGCAGTATTTT.